The TCR beta chain described here comes from a study of Ad26.COV2.S vaccination and SARS-CoV-2 variants. Study-wide results and limits: In TCR breadth and depth analyses, total T cell responses may have been underestimated. Comparable non-spike TCR breadth was observed in vaccine and placebo recipients.

This CDR3 has 14 residues. The germline V and J ends were trimmed by 4 bases and 6 bases, with 13 bases remaining between them. Looked up from germline, CDR1 is WNHNN and CDR2 is SYGVQD (reference sequence). Assay used: immunoSEQ multiplex PCR; TCRdb lists only in-frame clones, some missing. The sample has around 380,000 clones, around nine tenths seen once. Stated treatment: some 20 received Ad26.COV2.S at low or high dose, single or two shots; five or six received placebo; per-sample allocation not given. Sampling was done on day 63 after the first vaccine or placebo injection. Boston provided a donor who was an adult aged 18-55 years. Details on this clone: What it recognizes is unknown.

The sample here was peripheral blood, taken in a trial of Ad26.COV2.S vaccine versus placebo. J is TRBJ2-1 and V is TRBV10-1, with D perhaps TRBD2 (5 bases). The source of this sequence is a person between 18 and 59 years old who received the Ad26.COV2.S COVID-19 vaccine or a placebo. In DNA form, the CDR3 reads TGCGCCAGCAGTGCAAATCTAGCAACCAATGAGCAGTTCTTC. Translated: CASSANLATNEQFF.